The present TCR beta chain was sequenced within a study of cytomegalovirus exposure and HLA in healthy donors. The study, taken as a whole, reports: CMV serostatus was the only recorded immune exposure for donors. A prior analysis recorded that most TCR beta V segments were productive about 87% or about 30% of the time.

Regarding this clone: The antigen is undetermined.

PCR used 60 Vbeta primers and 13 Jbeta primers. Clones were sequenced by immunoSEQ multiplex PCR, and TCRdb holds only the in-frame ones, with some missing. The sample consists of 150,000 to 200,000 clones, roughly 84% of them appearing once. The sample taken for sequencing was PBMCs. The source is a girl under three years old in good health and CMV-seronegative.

This chain's CDR3 is CASRKDRDTEAFF. The DNA of the CDR3 is TGTGCCAGCAGAAAGGACAGGGATACTGAAGCTTTCTTT. The chain combines TRBV6-5 with TRBJ1-1; 8 bases line up with TRBD1. Germline trimming cut 6 bases from V and 5 bases from J; bases unmatched to any gene: 5. The CDR3 has 13 amino acids. Per the germline V gene, CDR1 is MNHEY and CDR2 is SVGAGI.